The 29 T cell receptor beta chains listed next were all sequenced from one sample in a study of OX40 agonist ivuxolimab in advanced cancers. Data came from immunoSEQ multiplex PCR; TCRdb stores just in-frame clones and leaves some out. This sample carries 45,000 to 55,000 clones, around nine tenths of them seen once, and the ten largest clones take 0.64%. The specimen was CD4+ or CD8+ T cells sorted from blood, collected in a trial of the OX40 agonist ivuxolimab. The receptors stem from an adult with an advanced solid tumor such as melanoma, head and neck, liver or kidney cancer.

The chain uses TRBV27 and TRBJ2-7, with D perhaps matching TRBD2 (6 bases). The CDR3 extends over 14 amino acids. Between the trimmed V and J ends, which lost 5 bases and 9 bases, there was a span of 20 bases. CDR1 and CDR2 (germline): MNHEY, SMNVEV (reference sequence). The CDR3 DNA is TGTGCCAGCAGTCGGTCTATGGGGGGTCAAGGGCAGTACTTC. Translated: CASSRSMGGQGQYF.

The chain employs TRBV7-2 and TRBJ2-1; D assignment may be TRBD1 or TRBD2 (5 bases each). CDR3 length: 15 residues. Germline loops: CDR1 SGHTA, CDR2 FQGNSA. With 6 bases removed from V and 4 bases from J, the gap between germline ends came to 16 bases. The CDR3 DNA reads TGTGCCAGCAGTTACCGGGACGGCAGTTACAATGAGCAGTTCTTC. Translated: CASSYRDGSYNEQFF.

This clone appeared a few times. V usage is TRBV7-9 and J usage is TRBJ2-3; 11 nucleotides line up with TRBD2. This CDR3 has 16 residues. Germline V gene data show CDR1 as SEHNR and CDR2 as FQNEAQ (reference sequence). With V trimmed by 5 bases and J by 0 bases, 4 bases remained unmatched. As DNA, the CDR3 is TGTGCCAGCAGCCTTACTAGCGGGAGAAGCACAGATACGCAGTATTTT. Residues: CASSLTSGRSTDTQYF.

The chain uses TRBV19 and TRBJ1-1; 8 bases match TRBD1. The CDR3 sequence is 13 residues long. Germline V lookup: CDR1 LNHDA, CDR2 SQIVND (reference sequence). V shed 10 bases and J 6 bases; nucleotides not matched to a gene: 10. The CDR3 coding sequence is TGTGCCACTGCAGGACAGGGTAACGCTGAAGCTTTCTTT. The encoded protein is CATAGQGNAEAFF.

The rearrangement uses TRBV4-1 and TRBJ2-1, with 10 bases aligning to TRBD1. V lost 1 base to trimming and J lost 0 bases; unmatched junction nucleotides: 3. This CDR3 has 17 residues. Germline V CDR1 and CDR2: MGHRA, YSYEKL. The DNA for the CDR3 is TGCGCCAGCAGCCAAGGCGGGACAGGGGTCTCCTACAATGAGCAGTTCTTC. This sequence encodes CASSQGGTGVSYNEQFF.

The chain links TRBV7-9 to TRBJ2-5; TRBD1 might be the D (6 bases). CDR1 is SEHNR and CDR2 is FQNEAQ in the germline V gene (reference sequence). The V and J ends lost 5 bases and 1 base respectively, with 11 bases between them. The CDR3 is made up of 14 amino acids. CDR3 amino acids: CASSITGSQETQYF. The CDR3 DNA reads TGTGCCAGCAGCATTACAGGGTCCCAAGAGACCCAGTACTTC.

This clone was counted between two and nine times. The CDR3: CASSRTSFGETQYF. The CDR3, as DNA: TGTGCCAGCAGCCGAACTAGTTTTGGAGAGACCCAGTACTTC. The V and J genes are TRBV14 and TRBJ2-5; TRBD2 is a possible D gene (5 bases). The CDR3 extends over 14 amino acids. V lost 4 bases to trimming and J lost 4 bases, with 13 bases between them. Germline CDR1 is SGHDN and CDR2 is FVKESK.

The chain carries TRBV9 and TRBJ1-2; 10 bases fit TRBD1. J gave up 8 bases and V 3 bases, and 7 bases lay outside the gene matches. Germline lookup yields CDR1 SGDLS and CDR2 YYNGEE. The CDR3 is 14 residues long. CDR3 sequence: CASSGQGAPRGYTF. The CDR3 DNA sequence: TGTGCCAGCAGCGGACAGGGGGCCCCGAGAGGCTACACCTTC.

This clone was seen only once. V and J are TRBV9 and TRBJ2-3; 7 bases line up with TRBD1. CDR3 length: 15 amino acids. With 4 bases clipped from V and 4 bases from J, the junction kept 9 bases outside the gene matches. Germline V gene data show CDR1 as SGDLS and CDR2 as YYNGEE. CDR3 nucleotide sequence: TGTGCCAGCAGCAAAGGGACAGTATTCTCAGATACGCAGTATTTT. Protein sequence: CASSKGTVFSDTQYF.

The J gene is TRBJ2-7, the V gene TRBV27; 8 nucleotides match TRBD2. V lost 4 bases and J lost 6; bases outside the gene matches: 5. Germline V gene lookup returns CDR1 MNHEY and CDR2 SMNVEV (reference sequence). There are 13 residues in the CDR3. The CDR3 is CASSYGTRSEQYF. CDR3 in DNA: TGTGCCAGCAGTTATGGGACTAGAAGCGAGCAGTACTTC.

V usage is TRBV11-3 and J usage is TRBJ2-7; 9 bases align to TRBD2. V trimming: 5 bases; J trimming: 0 bases; junction bases outside the gene matches: 8. CDR3 length equals 16 residues. Germline V gives CDR1 SGHNT, CDR2 YENEEA. CDR3 sequence: CASSPYAGLASYEQYF. CDR3 nucleotides: TGTGCCAGCAGCCCCTATGCGGGACTAGCCTCCTACGAGCAGTACTTC.

The chain has TRBV19 and TRBJ1-4; 8 positions agree with TRBD1. The CDR3 is made up of 14 amino acids. Germline CDR1 and CDR2: LNHDA and SQIVND (reference sequence). With V trimmed by 5 bases and J by 8 bases, 7 bases remained unmatched. CDR3 bases: TGTGCCAGTAGTCCGCAGGGGGCTCGGGAAAAACTGTTTTTT. It is translated as CASSPQGAREKLFF.

The gene calls are TRBV4-2 and TRBJ1-1; weak D call: TRBD1 (6 bases). V lost 5 bases and J 1 base, leaving 14 bases between the germline ends. CDR3 size: 15 residues. Germline V gene data show CDR1 as LGHNA and CDR2 as YNFKEQ. CDR3 nucleotide sequence: TGTGCCAGCAGCACCCGACAGGCCTCGAACACTGAAGCTTTCTTT. Encoded protein: CASSTRQASNTEAFF.

The CDR3 reads CASSRQVNYEQYF. In DNA, the CDR3 is TGTGCCAGCAGCCGACAGGTGAACTACGAGCAGTACTTC. This chain links TRBV7-9 with TRBJ2-7, with D maybe TRBD1 (6 bases). Germline CDR1 SEHNR, CDR2 FQNEAQ (reference sequence). V was clipped by 5 bases and J by 3 bases, with 11 bases between them. The CDR3 consists of 13 residues. The entire variable domain, with the rest obtained from reference TRBV7-9 and TRBJ2-7, is as follows: DTGVSQNPRHKITKRGQNVTFRCDPISEHNRLYWYRQTLGQGPEFLTYFQNEAQLEKSRLLSDRFSAERPKGSFSTLEIQRTEQGDSAMYLCASSRQVNYEQYFGPGTRLTVT.

CDR3 sequence (DNA): TGTGCCAGCAGCCGAGATGGCGGGAGTATGACAGATACGCAGTATTTT. This gives the protein CASSRDGGSMTDTQYF. This chain uses TRBV13 with TRBJ2-3, with 7 bases matching TRBD2. Germline CDR1 and CDR2: PRHDT and FYEKMQ (reference sequence). V was pared by 5 bases and J by 3 bases, with 11 bases of the junction left unmatched. The CDR3 is 16 amino acids.

V is TRBV19 and J is TRBJ2-3; D perhaps matches TRBD2 (5 bases). The V gene's germline CDR1 is LNHDA and CDR2 SQIVND (reference sequence). V dropped 4 bases and J dropped 2 bases, with 13 bases sitting between them. This CDR3 has 15 residues. In DNA, the CDR3 is TGTGCCAGTAGTACGTCTCGGGGAAACACAGATACGCAGTATTTT. This translates into CASSTSRGNTDTQYF.

V usage is TRBV28 and J usage is TRBJ2-5; D call uncertain. CDR1 MDHEN and CDR2 SYDVKM come from the germline V gene. V was cut by 2 bases and J by 3 bases, with 10 bases left in between. This CDR3 spans 14 amino acids. The CDR3 here is CASSLRLIKETQYF. CDR3 nucleotides: TGTGCCAGCAGTTTAAGGTTAATAAAAGAGACCCAGTACTTC.

This chain links TRBV6-1 with TRBJ2-7; D gene uncertain. The CDR3 extends over 15 amino acids. Trimming took off 0 bases at V and 2 bases at J, with 11 bases between the two ends. Germline CDR1 and CDR2: MNHNS and SASEGT. CDR3 nucleotide sequence: TGTGCCAGCAGTGAAGCGGGCCCTGCCACCTACGAGCAGTACTTC. This gives the protein CASSEAGPATYEQYF.

The V call is TRBV2, the J call TRBJ2-7, with D hard to call. The V and J ends lost 3 bases and 5 bases respectively, with 5 bases between them. Germline CDR1 SNHLY, CDR2 FYNNEI. This CDR3 has 11 residues. The CDR3 DNA reads TGTGCCAGCAGTGAGTGGGACGAGCAGTACTTC. The encoded protein is CASSEWDEQYF.

The V and J genes are TRBV30 and TRBJ2-3; D might be TRBD2 (6 bases). The V end lost 1 base, the J end lost 11 bases, and 10 bases lay between the germline ends. Germline V gene data show CDR1 as GTSNPN and CDR2 as SVGIG (reference sequence). The CDR3 length is 11 residues. DNA for the CDR3: TGTGCCTGGAGTGGGGACTCAATGCAGTATTTT. Its translation: CAWSGDSMQYF.

The chain carries TRBV11-2 and TRBJ2-7; D tentatively fits TRBD1 or TRBD2 (5 bases each). CDR1 is SGHAT, CDR2 FQNNGV, per germline. This CDR3 has 17 residues. The V and J ends lost 2 bases and 2 bases respectively, with 19 bases between them. CDR3 protein: CASSLLGSGTPPYEQYF. CDR3 sequence (DNA): TGTGCCAGCAGCTTACTGGGCTCCGGGACCCCGCCCTACGAGCAGTACTTC. The full variable domain, rest sourced from reference TRBV11-2 and TRBJ2-7, is EAGVAQSPRYKIIEKRQSVAFWCNPISGHATLYWYQQILGQGPKLLIQFQNNGVVDDSQLPKDRFSAERLKGVDSTLKIQPAKLEDSAVYLCASSLLGSGTPPYEQYFGPGTRLTVT.

This rearrangement joins TRBV2 to TRBJ2-1, with D hard to call. V gave up 8 bases and J gave up 7 bases, with 15 bases separating them. The CDR3 has 13 amino acids. The germline CDR1 and CDR2 sequences are SNHLY and FYNNEI. The CDR3 region has the DNA TGTGCCAGCGGGCGAATTTGGGGAAATGAGCAGTTCTTC. Protein sequence: CASGRIWGNEQFF. Combining the CDR3 with reference TRBV2 and TRBJ2-1 gives the whole variable domain EPEVTQTPSHQVTQMGQEVILRCVPISNHLYFYWYRQILGQKVEFLVSFYNNEISEKSEIFDDQFSVERPDGSNFTLKIRSTKLEDSAMYFCASGRIWGNEQFFGPGTRLTVL.

The V call is TRBV28, the J call TRBJ2-7; a weak D match, TRBD2 (6 bases). V was shortened by 6 bases and J by 0 bases, with 15 bases between the two germline ends. Germline values: CDR1 MDHEN, CDR2 SYDVKM. This CDR3 is built from 15 residues. The CDR3 coding sequence is TGTGCCAGCAGCCCTCCGGGACTGGGCTCCTACGAGCAGTACTTC. As protein: CASSPPGLGSYEQYF.

V and J are TRBV2 and TRBJ2-5; 10 nucleotides line up with TRBD1. V trimming: 6 bases; J trimming: 3 bases; junction bases outside the gene matches: 4. The CDR3 is 14 amino acids. Per the germline V gene, CDR1 is SNHLY and CDR2 is FYNNEI. CDR3 protein: CASRTDRGKETQYF. Written as DNA, the CDR3 is TGTGCCAGCAGGACGGACAGGGGGAAAGAGACCCAGTACTTC.

The chain joins TRBV5-4 to TRBJ2-3; weak D call: TRBD1 (6 bases). CDR3 length equals 15 residues. Germline V gene data show CDR1 as SGHNT and CDR2 as YYREEE (reference sequence). V was clipped by 3 bases and J by 0 bases, with 11 bases between them. CDR3 sequence (DNA): TGTGCCAGCAGCTATGGGGGACATAGCACAGATACGCAGTATTTT. Translated, it gives CASSYGGHSTDTQYF.

This chain links TRBV4-1 with TRBJ1-3; possible D gene TRBD1, 5 bases. The germline V gene has CDR1 MGHRA and CDR2 YSYEKL. Between the trimmed V and J ends, which lost 4 bases and 6 bases, there was a span of 19 bases. The CDR3 spans 16 residues. For the CDR3, the DNA is TGCGCCAGCAGCCGCGGGTGGGGCGGACCCGAAAACACCATATATTTT. It is translated as CASSRGWGGPENTIYF.

The CDR3 nucleotides are TGCGCCAGCAGCCCGATCTCAGGGACCCGAACTACTAGCACAGATACGCAGTATTTT. Amino acid sequence: CASSPISGTRTTSTDTQYF. The chain couples TRBV5-1 to TRBJ2-3; D is perhaps TRBD1 or TRBD2 (5 bases each). The V end lost 4 bases, the J end lost 0 bases, and 24 bases lay between the germline ends. Germline values: CDR1 SGHRS, CDR2 YFSETQ. The CDR3 is 19 residues long. The full variable domain, in which reference TRBV5-1 and TRBJ2-3 provide the parts outside the CDR3, is KAGVTQTPRYLIKTRGQQVTLSCSPISGHRSVSWYQQTPGQGLQFLFEYFSETQRNKGNFPGRFSGRQFSNSRSEMNVSTLELGDSALYLCASSPISGTRTTSTDTQYFGPGTRLTVL.

The chain links TRBV30 to TRBJ1-1; D gene ambiguous. Germline V lookup: CDR1 GTSNPN, CDR2 SVGIG (reference sequence). Deletions cut 0 bases from V and 3 bases from J, with 5 bases between. The CDR3 has 12 residues. DNA for the CDR3: TGTGCCTGGAGTGTACAAGACACTGAAGCTTTCTTT. The encoded protein is CAWSVQDTEAFF.

The V call is TRBV6-6, the J call TRBJ2-7; D uncertain. Germline V gene data show CDR1 as MNHNY and CDR2 as SVGAGI (reference sequence). Trimming took off 0 bases at V and 1 base at J, with 7 bases between the two ends. CDR3 length: 14 residues. CDR3 DNA sequence: TGTGCCAGCAGTTACTCATTGGGTTCCTACGAGCAGTACTTC. Its translation: CASSYSLGSYEQYF.